Below, 22 T cell receptor beta chains from the same sample are listed, as sequenced in a study of blood T cell repertoires in COVID-19. Here immunoSEQ multiplex PCR was the method, and the copy in TCRdb shows in-frame clones only, minus some. The sample holds over 300,000 clones; approximately 89% are singletons and the top ten take roughly a tenth. The specimen was PBMCs or T cells enriched from blood (not recorded which). These receptor sequences come from a woman between 40 and 55 years old who had recovered from COVID-19.

The genes are TRBV9 and TRBJ2-1, with 7 bases fitting TRBD2. The CDR3 runs 17 residues. The V segment lost 0 bases and the J segment 4 bases; nucleotides outside the gene matches: 10. Per the germline V gene, CDR1 is SGDLS and CDR2 is YYNGEE. CDR3 sequence: CASSVAPTSATYNEQFF. The CDR3 DNA reads TGTGCCAGCAGCGTAGCCCCCACTAGCGCTACATACAATGAGCAGTTCTTC.

The chain uses TRBV7-8 and TRBJ2-5; D perhaps matches TRBD2 (6 bases). The CDR3 spans 13 residues. Germline CDR1 reads SGHVS; CDR2 reads FQNEAQ. Trimming shortened V by 5 bases and J by 5 bases, and 12 bases separated the two germline ends. The CDR3 nucleotides read TGTGCCAGCAGCCCGCTAGGAGGGGAGACCCAGTACTTC. Translation: CASSPLGGETQYF. The whole variable domain, remainder taken from reference TRBV7-8 and TRBJ2-5, is GAGVSQSPRYKVAKRGQDVALRCDPISGHVSLFWYQQALGQGPEFLTYFQNEAQLDKSGLPSDRFFAERPEGSVSTLKIQRTQQEDSAVYLCASSPLGGETQYFGPGTRLLVL.

The V call is TRBV21-1, the J call TRBJ2-1; the table's D call, TRBD2, has no DNA check behind it. TRBV21-1 is classified as a pseudogene. The CDR3 totals 17 residues. The DNA of the CDR3 is TGTGCCAGCAGCAAAGGGACTAGCCCAGCCCCCTACAATGAGCAGTTCTTC. Amino acids: CASSKGTSPAPYNEQFF.

The V gene is TRBV4-3, the J gene TRBJ2-4; maybe TRBD2 (5 bases). The ends were cut back, 3 bases at V and 8 bases at J, with 17 bases in the middle. Germline V gene sequence: CDR1 LGHNA, CDR2 YSLEER. There are 15 residues in the CDR3. The CDR3 DNA follows: TGCGCCAGCAGCCAGATGGTAGGGCTCGGGGACATTCAGTACTTC. Protein sequence: CASSQMVGLGDIQYF.

This chain connects TRBV10-3 to TRBJ2-7; 7 positions match TRBD1. The germline gives CDR1 ENHRY, CDR2 SYGVKD. The CDR3 is made up of 14 amino acids. The V segment lost 3 bases and the J segment 4 bases; nucleotides outside the gene matches: 6. The CDR3 DNA reads TGTGCCATCAGTGACCGACAGGGTGTTTACGAGCAGTACTTC. Protein sequence: CAISDRQGVYEQYF.

The V gene is TRBV2, the J gene TRBJ2-7, with D possibly TRBD2 on 6 matching bases. This CDR3 is built from 12 residues. Germline CDR1 is SNHLY and CDR2 is FYNNEI. The V and J ends lost 11 bases and 2 bases respectively, with 13 bases between them. The CDR3: CAAGEATYEQYF. The CDR3 DNA reads TGTGCCGCTGGGGAGGCGACCTACGAGCAGTACTTC.

Concerning this clone: Germline and junction disagree at one end, which may indicate a read error. V is TRBV7-7 and J is TRBJ2-1, with 10 bases identical to TRBD2. The V gene's germline CDR1 is SSHAT and CDR2 FNYEAQ (reference sequence). The CDR3 sequence is 17 residues long. The CDR3 nucleotides are TGTGCTAGCAGCCATCTAGCGGGAGAGGGGTCCTACAATGAGCAGTTCTTC. It yields the protein CASSHLAGEGSYNEQFF.

V usage is TRBV24-1 and J usage is TRBJ1-2, with D maybe TRBD1 (5 bases). The CDR3 covers 17 residues. V was clipped by 3 bases and J by 2 bases, with 18 bases between them. Germline-derived CDR1 and CDR2 are KGHDR and SFDVKD. DNA for the CDR3: TGTGCCACCAGTGATCCCCAATTGGGGGGAGAAAACTATGGCTACACCTTC. Amino acid sequence: CATSDPQLGGENYGYTF.

The chain is built from TRBV6-5 and TRBJ2-3; weak D call: TRBD2 (6 bases). Looked up from germline, CDR1 is MNHEY and CDR2 is SVGAGI. The CDR3 runs to 13 residues. Trimming left V 8 bases short and J 2 bases short, with 11 bases between. The CDR3 reads CASSRDSTDTQYF. CDR3 sequence (DNA): TGTGCCAGCTCTAGGGACTCCACAGATACGCAGTATTTT.

V gene TRBV25-1 combines with J gene TRBJ2-3; 13 nucleotides agree with TRBD2. CDR3 size: 15 residues. Germline CDR1 is MGHDK and CDR2 is SYGVNS. V gave up 5 bases and J gave up 4 bases; unmatched junction bases: 3. The CDR3 DNA reads TGTGCCAGCAGTCAAGGGACTAGCGGGGCAGATACGCAGTATTTT. It encodes CASSQGTSGADTQYF.

The genes are TRBV12-3 or TRBV12-4 and TRBJ1-3, with D unclear. V was cut by 6 bases and J by 7 bases, with 13 bases left in between. The length of the CDR3 is 13 residues. The CDR3 protein is CASSHSSGNTIYF. The CDR3 nucleotides read TGTGCCAGCAGCCATTCGTCGGGGAACACCATATATTTT.

CDR3 protein: CASSQGNPGRETQYF. DNA of the CDR3: TGTGCCAGCAGCCAAGGTAACCCCGGGAGAGAGACCCAGTACTTC. The chain is built from TRBV14 and TRBJ2-5, with D perhaps TRBD2 (6 bases). CDR3 length: 15 amino acids. From germline, CDR1 is SGHDN and CDR2 FVKESK. V shed 1 base and J shed 4 bases, with 13 bases lying between them.

The chain recombines TRBV7-8 with TRBJ2-7; TRBD2 is a possible D gene (7 bases). V was trimmed by 1 base and J by 0 bases, leaving 10 bases between them. CDR1 is SGHVS, CDR2 FQNEAQ, per germline. The CDR3 runs 15 residues. CDR3 sequence (DNA): TGTGCCAGCAGCTTAGAGGCGGGGGCCTCCTACGAGCAGTACTTC. Translation gives CASSLEAGASYEQYF.

The rearrangement links TRBV5-6 to TRBJ1-2; 7 positions agree with TRBD1. The CDR3 is made up of 16 amino acids. The germline V gene has CDR1 SGHDT and CDR2 YYEEEE. The V gene end was trimmed by 5 bases and the J gene end by 7 bases; junction bases not matched to a gene: 17. The CDR3: CASRNPVDRESRGYTF. CDR3 bases: TGTGCCAGCAGGAATCCCGTTGACAGGGAGAGCCGTGGCTACACCTTC.

The chain has TRBV11-2 and TRBJ2-5, with a tentative D call TRBD1 (5 bases). The germline gives CDR1 SGHAT, CDR2 FQNNGV. Trimming shortened V by 0 bases and J by 7 bases, and 9 bases separated the two germline ends. CDR3 length: 13 amino acids. The CDR3 bases are TGTGCCAGCAGCTTAGACCAGGGCGGGACCCAGTACTTC. Translating gives CASSLDQGGTQYF.

This clone has just a few counts. The chain combines TRBV7-3 with TRBJ1-6; TRBD1 is a possible D gene (6 bases). The CDR3 totals 14 residues. Germline-derived CDR1 and CDR2 are SGHTA and FQGTGA. With 6 bases removed from V and 7 bases from J, the gap between germline ends came to 13 bases. The CDR3 DNA sequence: TGTGCCAGCAGATTGGACAGTGTAAATTCACCCCTCCACTTT. Amino acid sequence: CASRLDSVNSPLHF.

This chain uses TRBV28 with TRBJ1-2, with D maybe TRBD1 (5 bases). This CDR3 spans 14 amino acids. The germline V and J ends were trimmed by 5 bases and 6 bases, with 16 bases remaining between them. Germline CDR1 and CDR2: MDHEN and SYDVKM. This chain's CDR3 is CASSPGWGGDGYTF. The CDR3 DNA sequence: TGTGCCAGCAGTCCCGGGTGGGGGGGAGATGGCTACACCTTC.

The chain links TRBV19 to TRBJ1-1; 8 nucleotides line up with TRBD1. The CDR3 sequence is 15 residues long. V dropped 3 bases and J dropped 0; count of bases not matched to a gene: 3. From germline, CDR1 is LNHDA and CDR2 SQIVND (reference sequence). This CDR3 is CASSIRDRMNTEAFF. CDR3 in DNA: TGTGCCAGTAGTATTCGGGACAGGATGAACACTGAAGCTTTCTTT. The full variable domain, with the rest looked up from reference TRBV19 and TRBJ1-1, is DGGITQSPKYLFRKEGQNVTLSCEQNLNHDAMYWYRQDPGQGLRLIYYSQIVNDFQKGDIAEGYSVSREKKESFPLTVTSAQKNPTAFYLCASSIRDRMNTEAFFGQGTRLTVV.

This clone was observed a single time. The rearrangement joins TRBV25-1 to TRBJ2-7, with unresolved D. V lost 10 bases and J 9 bases, leaving 7 bases between the germline ends. This CDR3 has 8 residues. The V gene's germline CDR1 is MGHDK and CDR2 SYGVNS. The CDR3: CATAGQYF. CDR3 nucleotides: TGTGCCACCGCCGGGCAGTACTTC.

This clone was seen just once. Within the sample, other DNA sequences also encode this same CDR3. V is TRBV7-2 and J is TRBJ1-2; TRBD1 is a possible D gene (5 bases). Germline CDR1 reads SGHTA; CDR2 reads FQGNSA. This CDR3 is 15 amino acids long. Between the trimmed V and J ends, which lost 0 bases and 4 bases, there was a span of 12 bases. The DNA for the CDR3 is TGTGCCAGCAGCTTAGCGCCGACAGAGTCCTATGGCTACACCTTC. Its protein product is CASSLAPTESYGYTF.

The V and J genes are TRBV11-1 and TRBJ2-2; 8 bases are shared with TRBD1. The CDR3 contains 16 residues. Trimming took 3 bases from V and 1 from J; bases not matched to a gene: 4. Germline loops: CDR1 SGHAT, CDR2 FQDESV (reference sequence). The CDR3 region is CASSFQGAGNTGELFF. CDR3 nucleotides: TGTGCCAGCAGCTTTCAGGGGGCGGGGAACACCGGGGAGCTGTTTTTT.

This chain uses TRBV29-1 with TRBJ2-7; 10 bases agree with TRBD1. The CDR3 has 15 residues. Per germline, CDR1 SQVTM and CDR2 ANQGSEA. V shed 3 bases and J 4 bases; nucleotides not matched to a gene: 9. The CDR3 DNA follows: TGCAGCGTTGAGCTCCCCCCGGGACAGGGGTACGAGCAGTACTTC. Translation: CSVELPPGQGYEQYF.